The clone carrying this T cell receptor beta chain was recorded many times. Its antigen remains unidentified. Preparing the TCRbeta library involved the use of unique molecular identifiers. TCRdb fed the PCR reads into MiXCR, producing one record per CDR3 protein. The repertoire consists of 200,000 to 250,000 distinct CDR3 sequences, with about 7% occurring once and the leading ten covering 5.5% to 6.5%. This entry belongs to a study of T-cell reconstitution after alpha-beta-depleted transplantation in children. Trimming took off 6 bases at V and 4 bases at J, with 7 bases between the two ends. Germline assignment: CDR1 DFQATT and CDR2 SNEGSKA (reference sequence). This CDR3 is built from 11 residues. General study findings and limits: For some patients, TCRbeta diversity was high at day 60 because of recipient T cells and thymic progenitors that survived.

This receptor was obtained from a boy between 2 and 15 years old with acute lymphoblastic leukemia, due to receive a stem cell transplant. V usage is TRBV20-1 and J usage is TRBJ2-1; D not resolved. This sample comprised PBMCs, obtained before TCRalphabeta/CD19-depleted stem cell transplant. CDR3 bases: TGCAGTGCGTACCGGTACAATGAGCAGTTCTTC. It encodes CSAYRYNEQFF.